Presented here are 5 T cell receptor beta chains from one specimen sequenced in a study of glioma-infiltrating T cells. TCR alpha and beta CDR3 regions were amplified from RNA using iRepertoire nested multiplex PCR. TCRdb reprocessed the multiplex PCR reads with MiXCR, giving one entry per CDR3 protein. The repertoire consists of fewer than 500,000 distinct CDR3 sequences, with approximately 42% occurring once and the leading ten covering approximately 12%. The sample was glioma tissue, nonneoplastic brain tissue, or PBMCs (not recorded which). These receptors were obtained from a human donor with low-grade glioma or glioblastoma, undergoing nonglioma brain surgery, or in good health (not recorded which).

There are many counts of this clonotype. This sequence joins TRBV20-1 and TRBJ2-1, with 8 positions matching TRBD2. CDR1 and CDR2 (germline): DFQATT, SNEGSKA (reference sequence). The trim removed 5 bases at V and 7 bases at J, leaving 13 bases unmatched. There are 15 residues in the CDR3. The CDR3 DNA reads TGCAGTGCTCAAATCCCGGGACTAGGTGGGAATGAGCAGTTCTTC. This translates into CSAQIPGLGGNEQFF.

V and J are TRBV6-5 and TRBJ1-3, with D possibly matching TRBD1 (6 bases). Trimming removed 3 bases from V and 4 bases from J, with 16 bases in between. CDR1 is MNHEY, CDR2 SVGAGI, per germline. The CDR3 length is 16 residues. The DNA for the CDR3 is TGTGCCAGCAGTTATGGGGGCGCGAGTTCCGGAAACACCATATATTTT. Translated: CASSYGGASSGNTIYF.

This clonotype was recorded many times. Written as DNA, the CDR3 is TGTGCCAGCAGTGGGTCGGGGTGGGATCAGCCCCAGCATTTT. It encodes CASSGSGWDQPQHF. The chain combines TRBV6-2 or TRBV6-3 with TRBJ1-5; D is unclear. From germline, CDR1 is MNHEY and CDR2 SVGEGT. V lost 5 bases and J lost 5, with 13 bases in between. The CDR3 runs 14 residues.

This clonotype occurred a few times. The rearrangement joins TRBV6-1 to TRBJ2-1, with 14 positions matching TRBD2. Trimming cost V 5 bases and J 6 bases; bases outside gene matches: 6. The germline CDR1 and CDR2 sequences are MNHNS and SASEGT. The CDR3 contains 16 residues. In nucleotides, the CDR3 is TGTGCCAGCAGTCCCCCGGGACTAGCGGGAGTCAATGAGCAGTTCTTC. It yields the protein CASSPPGLAGVNEQFF.

This clonotype has a single count. One base away lies a much larger clone, so this may be a sequencing read error. V gene TRBV7-2 combines with J gene TRBJ1-1; D possibly corresponds to TRBD1 (6 bases). This CDR3 spans 16 amino acids. Between the trimmed V and J ends, which lost 5 bases and 0 bases, there was a span of 16 bases. Germline V gene sequence: CDR1 SGHTA, CDR2 FQGNSA. The CDR3 sequence is CASSVSGEGMNTEAFF. In nucleotides, the CDR3 is TGTGCCAGCAGCGTCTCAGGGGAGGGGATGAACACTGAAGCTTTCTTT.